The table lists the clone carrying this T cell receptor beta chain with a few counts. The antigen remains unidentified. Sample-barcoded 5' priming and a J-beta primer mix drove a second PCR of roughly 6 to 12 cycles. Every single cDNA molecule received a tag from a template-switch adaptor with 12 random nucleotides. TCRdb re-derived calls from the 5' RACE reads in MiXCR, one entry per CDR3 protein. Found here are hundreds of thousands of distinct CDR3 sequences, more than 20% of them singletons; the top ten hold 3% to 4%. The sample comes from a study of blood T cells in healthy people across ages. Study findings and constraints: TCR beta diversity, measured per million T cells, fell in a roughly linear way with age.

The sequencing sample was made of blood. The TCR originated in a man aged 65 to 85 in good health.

The CDR3 is CASRHLLLADANNEQFF. The CDR3 coding sequence is TGTGCCAGCAGGCACCTCCTACTAGCGGACGCAAACAATGAGCAGTTCTTC. The chain links TRBV27 to TRBJ2-1, with 8 bases matching TRBD2. V gave up 6 bases and J gave up 5 bases; unmatched junction bases: 15. CDR3 length: 17 amino acids. The V gene's germline CDR1 is MNHEY and CDR2 SMNVEV (reference sequence).